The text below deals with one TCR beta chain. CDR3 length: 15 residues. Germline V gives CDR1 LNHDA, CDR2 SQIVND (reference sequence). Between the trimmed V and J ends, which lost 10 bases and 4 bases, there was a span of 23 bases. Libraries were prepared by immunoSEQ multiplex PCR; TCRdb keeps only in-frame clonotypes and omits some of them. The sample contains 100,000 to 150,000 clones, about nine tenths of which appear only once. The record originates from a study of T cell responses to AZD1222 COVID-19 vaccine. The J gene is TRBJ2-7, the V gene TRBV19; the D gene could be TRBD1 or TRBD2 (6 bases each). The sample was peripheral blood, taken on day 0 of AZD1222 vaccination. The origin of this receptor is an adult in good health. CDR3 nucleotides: TGTGCCACCGCCGACCCCACCGGGGGCTCATACGAGCAGTACTTC. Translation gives CATADPTGGSYEQYF.